A selection of T cell receptor beta chains follows, all from one sample in a study of control samples from healthy donors and cancer patients. Clones were read by immunoSEQ multiplex PCR, and TCRdb kept only the in-frame ones, dropping some. The profile shows about 110,000 clones, almost 85% of them singletons. The source material was blood. These receptors came from a young man in good health. Each CDR3 is given with its conserved first and last residue. A D gene is named only where the DNA matches it firmly. Not every row has a clone size; where given, it reads once, few, many or a size class.

d_call clone_size j_call v_call cdr3_nt cdr3_aa
TRBD1 - TRBJ2-1 TRBV5-1 TGCGCCAGCAGCTTGGGGGACAGAGACTACAATGAGCAGTTCTTC CASSLGDRDYNEQFF
- - TRBJ2-3 TRBV11-1 TGTGCCAGCAGCTTATCCGGGGAGAAGGCAGATACGCAGTATTTT CASSLSGEKADTQYF
TRBD2 - TRBJ2-1 TRBV3-1/TRBV3-2 TGTGCCAGCAGCCGTAGCGGGGCCCGCTACAATGAGCAGTTCTTC CASSRSGARYNEQFF
- - TRBJ2-4 TRBV5-1 TGCGCCAGCAGCTTGTGGCAGGGTTCTGACATTCAGTACTTC CASSLWQGSDIQYF
- - TRBJ2-3 TRBV9 TGTGCCAGCAGCCCCCCCAGGGGAAATACGCAGTATTTT CASSPPRGNTQYF
- - TRBJ1-2 TRBV12-2 TGTGCAAGTCGCTTAGGATACCCCGGAATTTCTAACTATGGCTACACCTTC CASRLGYPGISNYGYTF
- few TRBJ1-1 TRBV11-2 TGTGCCAGCAGCCCGGGGTTTTCGAACACTGAAGCTTTCTTT CASSPGFSNTEAFF
TRBD1 many TRBJ1-4 TRBV7-9 TGTGCCAGCAGCCCCGGGACAGGAGAGAGAGGGGAAAAACTGTTTTTT CASSPGTGERGEKLFF
- - TRBJ2-6 TRBV5-1 TGCGCCAGCAGCGTGGGACACTCTGGGGCCAACGTCCTGACTTTC CASSVGHSGANVLTF
TRBD2 - TRBJ2-2 TRBV24-1 TGTGCCACCAGTGGCTCTAGCGGGGGGGCGCCAGCTGGGGAGCTGTTTTTT CATSGSSGGAPAGELFF
- - TRBJ1-1 TRBV28 TGTGCCAGCACCCAAATAGGGGAGTTTGAAGCTTTCTTT CASTQIGEFEAFF
- - TRBJ2-1 TRBV7-6 TGTGCCAGCAGCTTAGAACAGGGAGGCTACAATGAGCAGTTCTTC CASSLEQGGYNEQFF
TRBD1 once TRBJ2-7 TRBV28 TGTGCCAGCGTAGCCGTCAGGGGGCAGATCGGGGAGCAGTACTTC CASVAVRGQIGEQYF